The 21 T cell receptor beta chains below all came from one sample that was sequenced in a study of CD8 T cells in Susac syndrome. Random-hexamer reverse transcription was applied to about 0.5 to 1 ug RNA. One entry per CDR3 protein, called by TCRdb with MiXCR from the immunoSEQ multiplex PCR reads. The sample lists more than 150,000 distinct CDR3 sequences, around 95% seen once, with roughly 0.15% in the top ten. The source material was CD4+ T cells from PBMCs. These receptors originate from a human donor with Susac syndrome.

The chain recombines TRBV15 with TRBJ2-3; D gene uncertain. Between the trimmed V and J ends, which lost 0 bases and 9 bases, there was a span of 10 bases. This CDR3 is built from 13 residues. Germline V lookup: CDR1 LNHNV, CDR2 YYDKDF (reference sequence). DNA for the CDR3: TGTGCCACCAGCAGAGATCGGGTGGCAACGCAGTATTTT. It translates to CATSRDRVATQYF.

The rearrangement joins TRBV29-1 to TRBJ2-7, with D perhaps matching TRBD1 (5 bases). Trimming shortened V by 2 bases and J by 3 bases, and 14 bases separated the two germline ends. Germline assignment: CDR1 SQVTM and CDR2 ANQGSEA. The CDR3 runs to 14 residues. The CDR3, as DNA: TGCAGCGTTGAACTACCTGGGGCCCTCTACGAGCAGTACTTC. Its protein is CSVELPGALYEQYF.

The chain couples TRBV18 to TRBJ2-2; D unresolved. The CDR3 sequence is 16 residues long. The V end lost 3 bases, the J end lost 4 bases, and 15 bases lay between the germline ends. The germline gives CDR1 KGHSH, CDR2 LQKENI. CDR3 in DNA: TGTGCCAGCTCACCGTTTAAAAGAGGTGCCACCGGGGAGCTGTTTTTT. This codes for CASSPFKRGATGELFF. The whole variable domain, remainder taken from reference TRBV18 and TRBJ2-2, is NAGVMQNPRHLVRRRGQEARLRCSPMKGHSHVYWYRQLPEEGLKFMVYLQKENIIDESGMPKERFSAEFPKEGPSILRIQQVVRGDSAAYFCASSPFKRGATGELFFGEGSRLTVL.

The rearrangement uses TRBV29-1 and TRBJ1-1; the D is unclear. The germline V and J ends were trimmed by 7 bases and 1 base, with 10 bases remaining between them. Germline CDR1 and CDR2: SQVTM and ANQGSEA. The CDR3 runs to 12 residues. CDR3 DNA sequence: TGCAGCGCCCAAACGCCGAACACTGAAGCTTTCTTT. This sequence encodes CSAQTPNTEAFF.

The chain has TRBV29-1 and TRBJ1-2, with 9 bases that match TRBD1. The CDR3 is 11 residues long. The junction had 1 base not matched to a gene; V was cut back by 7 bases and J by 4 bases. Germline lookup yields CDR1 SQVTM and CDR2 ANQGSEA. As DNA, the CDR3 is TGCAGCGCGGGACAGGGCTATGGCTACACCTTC. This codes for CSAGQGYGYTF.

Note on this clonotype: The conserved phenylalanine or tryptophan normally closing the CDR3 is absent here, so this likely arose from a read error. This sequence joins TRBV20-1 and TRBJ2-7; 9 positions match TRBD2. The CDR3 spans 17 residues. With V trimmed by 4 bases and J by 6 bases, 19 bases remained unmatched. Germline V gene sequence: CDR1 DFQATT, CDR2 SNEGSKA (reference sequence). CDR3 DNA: TGCAGTGCTAAAAGTGAGGCCCCGGGACTAGCAAAAAGCGAGCAGTACCTC. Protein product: CSAKSEAPGLAKSEQYL.

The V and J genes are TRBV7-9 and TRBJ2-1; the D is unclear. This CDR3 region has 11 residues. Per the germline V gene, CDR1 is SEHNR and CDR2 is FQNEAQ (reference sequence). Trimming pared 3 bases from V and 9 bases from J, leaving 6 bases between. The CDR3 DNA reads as TGTGCCAGCAGCTTGTTAGTTGAGCAGTTCTTC. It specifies CASSLLVEQFF.

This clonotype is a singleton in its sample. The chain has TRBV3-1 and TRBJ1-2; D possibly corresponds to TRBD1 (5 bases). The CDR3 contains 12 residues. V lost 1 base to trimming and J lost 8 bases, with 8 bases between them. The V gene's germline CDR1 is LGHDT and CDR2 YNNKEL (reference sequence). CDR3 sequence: CASSQGGNGYTF. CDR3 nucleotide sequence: TGTGCCAGCAGCCAAGGGGGGAACGGCTACACCTTC.

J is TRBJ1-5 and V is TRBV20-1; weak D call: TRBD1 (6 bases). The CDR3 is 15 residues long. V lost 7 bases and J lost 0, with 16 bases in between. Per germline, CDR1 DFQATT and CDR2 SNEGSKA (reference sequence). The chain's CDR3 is CSVSGGQLSNQPQHF. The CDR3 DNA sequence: TGCAGTGTCAGTGGAGGACAGCTTAGCAATCAGCCCCAGCATTTT.

The CDR3 reads CSVPGKETQYF. The CDR3 nucleotides are TGCAGCGTTCCCGGGAAAGAGACCCAGTACTTC. The rearrangement joins TRBV29-1 to TRBJ2-5, with D perhaps TRBD2 (5 bases). This CDR3 comprises 11 residues. The germline CDR1 and CDR2 sequences are SQVTM and ANQGSEA. Trimming left V 5 bases short and J 3 bases short, with 7 bases between.

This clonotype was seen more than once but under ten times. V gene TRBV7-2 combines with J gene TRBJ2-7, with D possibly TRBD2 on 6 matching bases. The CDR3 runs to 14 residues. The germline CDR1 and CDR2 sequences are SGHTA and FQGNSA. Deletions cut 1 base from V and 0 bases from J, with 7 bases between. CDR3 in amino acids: CASSLGRGSYEQYF. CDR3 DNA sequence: TGTGCCAGCAGCTTAGGGCGGGGCTCCTACGAGCAGTACTTC.

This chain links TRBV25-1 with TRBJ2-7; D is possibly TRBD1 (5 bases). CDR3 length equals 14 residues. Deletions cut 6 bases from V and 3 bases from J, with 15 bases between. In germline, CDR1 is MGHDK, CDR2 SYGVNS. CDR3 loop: CASRRDRGYYEQYF. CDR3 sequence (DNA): TGTGCCAGCAGACGCGACAGAGGCTACTACGAGCAGTACTTC.

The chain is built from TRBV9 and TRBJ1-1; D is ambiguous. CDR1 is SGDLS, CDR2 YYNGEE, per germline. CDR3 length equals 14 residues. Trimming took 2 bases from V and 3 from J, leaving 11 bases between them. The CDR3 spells CASSVFGVDTEAFF. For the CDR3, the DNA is TGTGCCAGCAGCGTCTTCGGGGTGGACACTGAAGCTTTCTTT. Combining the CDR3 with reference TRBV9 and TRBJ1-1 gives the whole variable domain DSGVTQTPKHLITATGQRVTLRCSPRSGDLSVYWYQQSLDQGLQFLIQYYNGEERAKGNILERFSAQQFPDLHSELNLSSLELGDSALYFCASSVFGVDTEAFFGQGTRLTVV.

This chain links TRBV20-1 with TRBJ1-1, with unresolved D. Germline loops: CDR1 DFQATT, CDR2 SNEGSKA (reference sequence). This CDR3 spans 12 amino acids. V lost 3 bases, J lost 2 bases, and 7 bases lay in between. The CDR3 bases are TGCAGTGCTAGGTCCCCTAACACTGAAGCTTTCTTT. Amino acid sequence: CSARSPNTEAFF.

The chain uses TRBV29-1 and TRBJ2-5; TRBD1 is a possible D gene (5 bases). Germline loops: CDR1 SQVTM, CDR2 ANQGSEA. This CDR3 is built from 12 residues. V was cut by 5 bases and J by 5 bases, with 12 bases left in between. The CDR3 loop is CSVSGSVETQYF. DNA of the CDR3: TGCAGCGTTTCAGGGTCCGTCGAGACCCAGTACTTC.

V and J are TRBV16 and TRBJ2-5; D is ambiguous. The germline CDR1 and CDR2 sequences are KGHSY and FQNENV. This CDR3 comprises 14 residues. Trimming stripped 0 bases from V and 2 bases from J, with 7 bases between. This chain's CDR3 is CASSQSGPQETQYF. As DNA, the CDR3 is TGTGCCAGCAGCCAATCAGGGCCACAAGAGACCCAGTACTTC.

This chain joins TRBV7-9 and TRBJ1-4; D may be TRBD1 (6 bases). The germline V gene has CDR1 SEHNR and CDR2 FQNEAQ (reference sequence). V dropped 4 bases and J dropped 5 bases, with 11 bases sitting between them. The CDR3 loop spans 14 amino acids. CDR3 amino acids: CASSYREGNEKLFF. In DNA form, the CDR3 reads TGTGCCAGCAGCTACAGGGAGGGAAATGAAAAACTGTTTTTT.

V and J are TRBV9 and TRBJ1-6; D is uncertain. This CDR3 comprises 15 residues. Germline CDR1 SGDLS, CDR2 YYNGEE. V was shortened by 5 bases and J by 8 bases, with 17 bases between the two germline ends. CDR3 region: CASSARGQPDSPLHF. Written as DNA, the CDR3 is TGTGCCAGCAGTGCCCGAGGTCAGCCCGATTCACCCCTCCACTTT.

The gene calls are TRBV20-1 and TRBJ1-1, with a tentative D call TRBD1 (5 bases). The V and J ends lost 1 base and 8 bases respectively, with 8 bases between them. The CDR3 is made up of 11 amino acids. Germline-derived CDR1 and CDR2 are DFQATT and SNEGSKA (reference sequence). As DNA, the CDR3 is TGCAGTGCTAGAGGGGGGGTCGAAGCTTTCTTT. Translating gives CSARGGVEAFF.

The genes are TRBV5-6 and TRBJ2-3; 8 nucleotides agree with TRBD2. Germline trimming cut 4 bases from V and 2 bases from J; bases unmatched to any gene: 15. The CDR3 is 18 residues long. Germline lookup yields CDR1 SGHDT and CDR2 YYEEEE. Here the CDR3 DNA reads TGTGCCAGCAGCCGACGGGCTAGCGGGCGCACTTCCACAGATACGCAGTATTTT. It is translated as CASSRRASGRTSTDTQYF.

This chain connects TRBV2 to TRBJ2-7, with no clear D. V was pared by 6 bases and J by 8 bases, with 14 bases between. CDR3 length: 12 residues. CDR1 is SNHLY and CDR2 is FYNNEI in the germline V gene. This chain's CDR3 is CASSDDGWKQYF. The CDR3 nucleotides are TGTGCCAGCAGCGACGACGGGTGGAAGCAGTACTTC.